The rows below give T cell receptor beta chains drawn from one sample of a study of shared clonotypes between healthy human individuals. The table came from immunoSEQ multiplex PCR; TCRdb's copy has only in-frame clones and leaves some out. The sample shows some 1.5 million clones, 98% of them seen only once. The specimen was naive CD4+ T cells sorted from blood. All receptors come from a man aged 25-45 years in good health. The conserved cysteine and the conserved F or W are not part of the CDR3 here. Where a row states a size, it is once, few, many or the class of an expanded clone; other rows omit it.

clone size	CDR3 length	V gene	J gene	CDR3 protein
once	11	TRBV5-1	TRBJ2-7	ASSFRGPYEQY
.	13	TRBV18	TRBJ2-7	ASSPGLAEAYEQY
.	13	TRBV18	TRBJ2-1	ASSPQATSYNEQF
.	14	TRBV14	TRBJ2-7	ASSHRLAGGPYEQY
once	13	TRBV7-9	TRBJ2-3	ASSAASGIWDTQY
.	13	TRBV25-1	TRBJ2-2	ASSQPGLSTGELF
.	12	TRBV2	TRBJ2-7	ASKPGTATYEQY
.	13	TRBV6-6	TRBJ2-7	ASTIAGGGSYEQY
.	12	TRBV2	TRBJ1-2	ASSQGSTNYGYT
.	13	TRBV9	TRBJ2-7	ASSVGLTRSYEQY
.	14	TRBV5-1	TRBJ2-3	ASSAHEGASTDTQY
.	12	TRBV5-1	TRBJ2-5	ASSLVLPQETQY
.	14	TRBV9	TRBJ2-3	ASSVEPAGVTDTQY
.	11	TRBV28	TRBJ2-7	ASGAGGLREQY
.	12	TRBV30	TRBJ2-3	ASATSGRTDTQY
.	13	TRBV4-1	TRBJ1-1	ASSQEGRANTEAF
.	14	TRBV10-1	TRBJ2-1	ASSESGQGWYNEQF
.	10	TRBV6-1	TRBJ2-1	ASSKTGGAVF
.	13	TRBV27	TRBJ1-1	ASSLIQGAGTEAF
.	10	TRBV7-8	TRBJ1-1	ASSLPDTEAF
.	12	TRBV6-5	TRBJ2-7	ASSYGLVAYEQY
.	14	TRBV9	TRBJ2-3	ASSVEPSGSPDTQY
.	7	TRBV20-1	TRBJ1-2	SALAGYT
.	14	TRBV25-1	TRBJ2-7	ASSRVGAVHAGEQY
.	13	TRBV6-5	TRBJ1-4	ASSYSTGTNEKLF
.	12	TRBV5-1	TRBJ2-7	ASSSGQVSYEQY
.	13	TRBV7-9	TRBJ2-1	ASSSPQGSYNEQF
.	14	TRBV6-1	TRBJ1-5	ASSATTGGYYQPQH
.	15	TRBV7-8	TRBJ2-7	ASSLVGLAGGTYEQY
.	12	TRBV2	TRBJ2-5	ARGVARGQETQY
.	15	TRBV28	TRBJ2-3	ASSHPGLAGGPDTQY
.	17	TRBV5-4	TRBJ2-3	ASSVNLAERPRGTDTQY
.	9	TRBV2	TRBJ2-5	ASSERETQY
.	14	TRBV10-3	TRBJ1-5	AITSSGTGCNQPQH
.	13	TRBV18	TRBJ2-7	ASSPSSGRRNEQY
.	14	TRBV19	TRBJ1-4	ASSTSRQPVDEKLF
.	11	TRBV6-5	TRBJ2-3	ASTRVGTDTQY
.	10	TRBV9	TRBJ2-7	ASGPGRGEQY
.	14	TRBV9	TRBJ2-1	ASSVRGLAGSFEQF
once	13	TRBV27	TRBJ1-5	ASSPTQGPNQPQH
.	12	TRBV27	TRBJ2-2	ASSLNYASGELF
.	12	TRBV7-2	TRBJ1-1	ASSFVGSGTEAF
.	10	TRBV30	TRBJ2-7	AWTRSTYEQY
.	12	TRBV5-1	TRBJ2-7	ASSLGLADYEQY
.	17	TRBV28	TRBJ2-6	ASKNTGELQYSGANVLT
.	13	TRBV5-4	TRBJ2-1	ASSFRQGSYNEQF
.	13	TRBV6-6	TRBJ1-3	ASREIRGSGNTIY
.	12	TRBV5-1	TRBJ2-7	ASSSWTDSYEQY
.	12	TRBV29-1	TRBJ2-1	SVEPATGPNEQF
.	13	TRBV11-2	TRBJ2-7	ASSLTSGSFYEQY
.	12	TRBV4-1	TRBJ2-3	ASSQDLAPDTQY
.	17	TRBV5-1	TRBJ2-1	ASSLAGTSGRPDYNEQF
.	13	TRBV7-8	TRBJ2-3	ASSLGDGRPDTQY